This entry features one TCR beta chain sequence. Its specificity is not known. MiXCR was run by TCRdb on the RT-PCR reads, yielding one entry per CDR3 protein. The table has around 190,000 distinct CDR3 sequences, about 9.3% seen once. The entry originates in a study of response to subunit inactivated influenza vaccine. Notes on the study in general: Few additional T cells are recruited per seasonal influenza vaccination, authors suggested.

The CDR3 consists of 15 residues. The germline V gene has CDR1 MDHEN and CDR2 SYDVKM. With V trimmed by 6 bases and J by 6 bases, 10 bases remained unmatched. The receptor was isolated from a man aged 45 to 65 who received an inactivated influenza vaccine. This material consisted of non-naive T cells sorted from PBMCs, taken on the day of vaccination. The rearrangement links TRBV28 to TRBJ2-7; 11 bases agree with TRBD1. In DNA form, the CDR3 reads TGTGCCAGCAGCCCCATAGGACAGGGGGCAGGCGAGCAGTACTTC. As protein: CASSPIGQGAGEQYF.